What follows are 3 T cell receptor beta chains derived from one specimen sequenced in a study of T cell responses to AZD1222 COVID-19 vaccine. Produced via immunoSEQ multiplex PCR; TCRdb's table is partial and in-frame only. This sample yields 87,000 or so clones, of which nearly 90% are seen a single time; about 8.4% belongs to the top ten. Sequencing used peripheral blood, obtained on day 0 of AZD1222 vaccination. The receptors were sampled from an adult in good health.

The rearrangement uses TRBV7-2 and TRBJ2-1; tentative D call: TRBD2 (6 bases). CDR1 and CDR2 from the germline V gene are SGHTA and FQGNSA. The CDR3 contains 16 residues. Trimming pared 5 bases from V and 0 bases from J, leaving 14 bases between. The chain's CDR3 is CASSPLAAGSYNEQFF. The CDR3 nucleotides are TGTGCCAGCAGCCCATTAGCGGCCGGCTCCTACAATGAGCAGTTCTTC. Full variable domain (rest looked up from reference TRBV7-2 and TRBJ2-1): GAGVSQSPSNKVTEKGKDVELRCDPISGHTALYWYRQSLGQGLEFLIYFQGNSAPDKSGLPSDRFSAERTGGSVSTLTIQRTQQEDSAVYLCASSPLAAGSYNEQFFGPGTRLTVL.

The V and J genes are TRBV24-1 and TRBJ1-5, with D possibly matching TRBD1 (5 bases). The V end lost 4 bases, the J end lost 11 bases, and 11 bases lay between the germline ends. The CDR3 extends over 12 amino acids. Germline V gene data show CDR1 as KGHDR and CDR2 as SFDVKD. The CDR3 region has the DNA TGTGCCACCAGTGACCAGGGTTGGGCCCAGCATTTT. Protein sequence: CATSDQGWAQHF.

This clone appeared a few times. This chain links TRBV3-1 (or the pseudogene TRBV3-2) with TRBJ1-1; no clear D gene. The V end lost 4 bases, the J end lost 3 bases, and 9 bases lay between the germline ends. The CDR3 loop spans 13 amino acids. The germline gives CDR1 LGHDT, CDR2 YNNKEL (reference sequence). The CDR3 DNA reads TGTGCCAGCAGCCTAACGTACGACACTGAAGCTTTCTTT. Its translation: CASSLTYDTEAFF.